This T cell receptor beta chain was recovered during a study of T cell responses to AZD1222 COVID-19 vaccine. General study findings and limits: Seropositivity was recorded at baseline in only 5 or 6 AZD1222 recipients. Per reports, nearly half of all spike-specific TCRs target regions that are unmutated in variants.

Some clones are missing from TCRdb's copy, which holds only in-frame ones; the method was immunoSEQ multiplex PCR. Counted here are roughly 140,000 clones, 80% to 90% occurring once; the ten biggest clones make up 6.9%. About this clone: Its antigen remains unidentified.

This CDR3 has 19 amino acids. The junction had 13 bases not matched to a gene; V was cut back by 0 bases and J by 5 bases. Per the germline V gene, CDR1 is LNHNV and CDR2 is YYDKDF (reference sequence). This sequence originates from an adult who had recovered from COVID-19. Sequencing was performed on peripheral blood, taken after recovery from COVID-19. The chain joins TRBV15 to TRBJ2-1; 10 bases match TRBD2. The CDR3 coding sequence is TGTGCCACCAGCAGAGATCGGGCTAGCGGGAGACCCCTTGACAATGAGCAGTTCTTC. Translated, it gives CATSRDRASGRPLDNEQFF.